A selection of T cell receptor beta chains follows, all from one sample in a study of blood T cell repertoires in COVID-19. Only in-frame clones appear in the TCRdb table, and some are missing; sequencing was by immunoSEQ multiplex PCR. The sample consists of some 100,000 clones, nearly 90% of them appearing once. Sample: peripheral blood. Source of these receptors: an older woman with acute or convalescent COVID-19. The CDR3 runs from the conserved cysteine through the conserved F or W. The order of the fields is V gene, J gene, D gene, clone size, CDR3 DNA, CDR3 protein. The D gene is left open where the match is weak. Some rows mark clone size as missing; the rest say once, few, many or name a class of expanded clone.

>TRBV4-1|TRBJ1-2|-|-
TGCGCCAGCAGCCAAGACCCCGGACGGACCCAGGGCACCTTC
CASSQDPGRTQGTF
>TRBV25-1|TRBJ2-1|TRBD2|-
TGTGCCAGCAGTGACTTGGCGGGAGATGGCCCTTTCAATGAGCAGTTCTTC
CASSDLAGDGPFNEQFF
>TRBV28|TRBJ1-1|-|-
TGTGCCAGCAGCTTGACAGACATGAACACTGAAGCTTTCTTT
CASSLTDMNTEAFF
>TRBV27|TRBJ2-7|-|-
TGTGCCAGCAGTTTATCGCTCGAGCGGACCTACGAGCAGTACTTC
CASSLSLERTYEQYF
>TRBV6-1|TRBJ1-5|-|-
TGTGCCAGCAGTGAAACCTATAGCAATCAGCCCCAGCATTTT
CASSETYSNQPQHF
>TRBV10-1|TRBJ1-2|-|-
TGCGCCAGCAGTGATGGACTCTATGGCTACACCTTC
CASSDGLYGYTF
>TRBV7-3|TRBJ2-1|-|-
TGTGCCAGCAGTTCCTACGTGGGCGAGCAGTTCTTC
CASSSYVGEQFF
>TRBV3-1/TRBV3-2|TRBJ1-1|-|-
TGTGCCAGCAGCCAAGGTCAGGCATATGACACTGAAGCTTTCTTT
CASSQGQAYDTEAFF
>TRBV28|TRBJ2-1|-|-
TGTGCCAGCAGCTCAGGACTAAACAATGAGCAGTTCTTC
CASSSGLNNEQFF
>TRBV27|TRBJ2-1|TRBD1|few
TGTGCCAGCAGTATTAACCCCGGACAGGCTCACAATGAGCAGTTCTTC
CASSINPGQAHNEQFF
>TRBV28|TRBJ2-1|-|once
TGTGCCAGCAGTTTAGGAAGTCTAGCTTATCCCAATGAGCAGTTCTTC
CASSLGSLAYPNEQFF
>TRBV15|TRBJ2-1|TRBD2|-
TGTGCCACCAGCACCCGGACTAGTTCGAGCAATGAGCAGTTCTTC
CATSTRTSSSNEQFF
>TRBV5-5|TRBJ1-5|-|-
TGTGCCAGCAGCTTGGAAGCTAAGTCGCAGCCCCAGCATTTT
CASSLEAKSQPQHF
>TRBV5-1|TRBJ1-2|TRBD1|-
TGCGCCAGCAGCTTGGGTGTGGGACAGGGGGCGTCGAACTATGGCTACACCTTC
CASSLGVGQGASNYGYTF
>TRBV3-1/TRBV3-2|TRBJ1-1|-|-
TGTGCCAGCAGCCAACGGGGGGAGGCTTTCTTT
CASSQRGEAFF
>TRBV7-3|TRBJ2-3|-|-
TGTGCCAGCAGCCCACATCCGTACAGGGCTTCCACAGATACGCAGTATTTT
CASSPHPYRASTDTQYF
>TRBV19|TRBJ2-5|-|-
TGTGCCAGTAGTGTATTCTTGGGAGGTCAAGAGACCCAGTACTTC
CASSVFLGGQETQYF
>TRBV11-2|TRBJ2-2|-|-
TGTGCCAGCACCCCAACTAGCAGCACCGGGGAGCTGTTTTTT
CASTPTSSTGELFF
>TRBV29-1|TRBJ1-1|-|-
TGCAGCGTCCACGCCAAGCCTGAAGCTTTCTTT
CSVHAKPEAFF
>TRBV3-1/TRBV3-2|TRBJ2-5|TRBD1|-
TGTGCCAGCAGCCCCACCGGGACAGGCTACTACTTC
CASSPTGTGYYF
>TRBV6-5|TRBJ2-1|-|-
TGTGCCAGCAGCCTTAGGGCAGGGTGGGGTCATGAGCAGTTCTTC
CASSLRAGWGHEQFF
>TRBV28|TRBJ2-1|-|-
TGTGCCAGCAGTTCCCCCTTAGCAGTAAGCTCCTACAATGAGCAGTTCTTC
CASSSPLAVSSYNEQFF
>TRBV27|TRBJ1-1|-|-
TGTGCCAGCAGTTTATCCACAGGGAACACTGAAGCTTTCTTT
CASSLSTGNTEAFF
>TRBV5-4|TRBJ1-1|-|-
TGTGCCAGCAGCTTCGGGCAGGGAGGAACTGAAGCTTTCTTT
CASSFGQGGTEAFF
>TRBV6-1|TRBJ1-5|TRBD1|-
TGTGCCAGCAGGGAAGGGGGCGTTCAGCCCCAGCATTTT
CASREGGVQPQHF
>TRBV28|TRBJ1-3|-|-
TGTGCCAGCAGTCTACACAGGGTCAACACCATATATTTT
CASSLHRVNTIYF
>TRBV3-1/TRBV3-2|TRBJ1-1|-|-
TGTGCCAGCAGCCAAGTTCCGGGAAGCACTGAAGCTTTCTTT
CASSQVPGSTEAFF
>TRBV10-2|TRBJ2-7|-|-
TGCGCCAGCAGTGTAACTTTGGCAGGAGGCCACGAGCAGTACTTC
CASSVTLAGGHEQYF
>TRBV3-1/TRBV3-2|TRBJ1-2|-|-
TGTGCCAGCAGCCAGTCCCTACAGGTGTTCTATGGCTACACCTTC
CASSQSLQVFYGYTF
>TRBV6-5|TRBJ2-1|TRBD1|-
TGTGCCAGCACCCCGGGACAGAAAACCAATGAGCAGTTCTTC
CASTPGQKTNEQFF
>TRBV18|TRBJ1-2|TRBD1|-
TGTGCCAGCTCACCACAGGGGGCCAGCTATGGCTACACCTTC
CASSPQGASYGYTF
>TRBV25-1|TRBJ1-3|TRBD1|-
TGTGCCAGCAGCCCAGGGGGGACTGGAAACACCATATATTTT
CASSPGGTGNTIYF
>TRBV5-1|TRBJ2-1|TRBD2|-
TGCGCCAGCAGCTCCTCCAGCGGGACCCACAATGAGCAGTTCTTC
CASSSSSGTHNEQFF
>TRBV5-6|TRBJ1-3|-|-
TGTGCCAGCAGCTGGGGGCCACAGTTCAGCTCTGGAAACACCATATATTTT
CASSWGPQFSSGNTIYF
>TRBV5-1|TRBJ2-5|-|-
TGCGCCAGCAGTCCCAAGCCCGCGGAGACCCAGTACTTC
CASSPKPAETQYF
>TRBV19|TRBJ2-2|-|-
TGTGCCAGTATACAGGGGGGGACCGGGGAGCTGTTTTTT
CASIQGGTGELFF
>TRBV19|TRBJ2-1|TRBD1|once
TGTGCCAGTAGTAGACAGGGATTCCCGGAAAGTGAGCAGTTCTTC
CASSRQGFPESEQFF
>TRBV10-1|TRBJ2-3|TRBD2|few
TGCGCCAGCAGCGTGGCTAGCGGACGACCCCCGTATTTT
CASSVASGRPPYF
>TRBV4-1|TRBJ1-1|-|-
TGCGCCAGCAGCCAAGCTCCCGGGGTCAACACTGAAGCTTTCTTT
CASSQAPGVNTEAFF
>TRBV19|TRBJ2-4|-|few
TGTGCCAGTAGTTATGGGCAGTCGGGATCAAACATTCAGTACTTC
CASSYGQSGSNIQYF
>TRBV5-1|TRBJ1-1|-|-
TGCGCCAGCAGCCCTGCGGGACCGAACACTGAAGCTTTCTTT
CASSPAGPNTEAFF
>TRBV11-2|TRBJ1-1|-|once
TGTGCCAGCAGCTTAGTAAGGAGGTTTCGAAACACTGAAGCTTTCTTT
CASSLVRRFRNTEAFF
>TRBV7-9|TRBJ1-5|TRBD1|-
TGTGCCAGCAGCCCGGACAGGGGGGGAGGAAATCAGCCCCAGCATTTT
CASSPDRGGGNQPQHF
>TRBV3-1/TRBV3-2|TRBJ2-3|TRBD2|-
TGTGCCAGCAGCCAAGTTTTAACTAGCGGGAGTATAATGGATACGCAGTATTTT
CASSQVLTSGSIMDTQYF
>TRBV28|TRBJ2-3|TRBD1|-
TGTGCCAGCAGTTGGGGACAGGACAGCCGCACAGATACGCAGTATTTT
CASSWGQDSRTDTQYF
>TRBV6-2/TRBV6-3|TRBJ1-5|-|-
TGTGCCAGCAGTTATAGTAGGGGTGTTGGCCAGCCCCAGCATTTT
CASSYSRGVGQPQHF
>TRBV5-1|TRBJ1-2|TRBD1|-
TGCGCCAGCAGCCTGGGACAGCTGGGGGGCTACACCTTC
CASSLGQLGGYTF
>TRBV9|TRBJ2-3|-|-
TGTGCCAGCAGCTCTGGGGGCTTTCTCACAGATACGCAGTATTTT
CASSSGGFLTDTQYF
>TRBV10-2|TRBJ2-1|TRBD1|-
TGCGCCAGCAGAGCCCAGTCCGGGACAGGGAATCACAATGAGCAGTTCTTC
CASRAQSGTGNHNEQFF
>TRBV6-5|TRBJ2-1|-|-
TGTGCCAGCAGTTACTCGAGGGACACTTCCTACAATGAGCAGTTCTTC
CASSYSRDTSYNEQFF
>TRBV19|TRBJ2-5|-|few
TGTGCCAGTAGTATAGGTTTTCCGGGGAAAGAGACCCAGTACTTC
CASSIGFPGKETQYF
>TRBV5-1|TRBJ1-2|-|-
TGCGCCAGCAGCTTGGCCGCGGCGGGATATGGCTACACCTTC
CASSLAAAGYGYTF
>TRBV11-3|TRBJ2-1|-|-
TGTGCCAGCAGCCCCGCGGGGAATGAGCAGTTCTTC
CASSPAGNEQFF
>TRBV5-8|TRBJ2-7|-|-
TGTGCCAGCAGCTTTGGGATAGGGGGCTCCTACGAGCAGTACTTC
CASSFGIGGSYEQYF
>TRBV10-3|TRBJ1-2|-|few
TGTGCCATCAGGGGGGGAGCGCAGGCCGCGGCCTATGGCTACACCTTC
CAIRGGAQAAAYGYTF
>TRBV2|TRBJ1-2|-|-
TGTGCCAGTACGAGACAGGTGGGGAACTATGGCTACACCTTC
CASTRQVGNYGYTF
>TRBV25-1|TRBJ1-1|-|-
TGTGCCAGCAGTAGCACAGGGAACACTGAAGCTTTCTTT
CASSSTGNTEAFF
>TRBV27|TRBJ2-7|TRBD1|-
TGTGCCAGCAGGCCAACCGGGACAGGGGGCCTTTACGAGCAGTACTTC
CASRPTGTGGLYEQYF
>TRBV5-1|TRBJ2-1|-|-
TGCGCCAGCAGGGCTAGCACGTACAATGAGCAGTTCTTC
CASRASTYNEQFF
>TRBV9|TRBJ2-7|TRBD1|-
TGTGCCAGCAGCGTCGGGACAGGTACCTACGAGCAGTACTTC
CASSVGTGTYEQYF